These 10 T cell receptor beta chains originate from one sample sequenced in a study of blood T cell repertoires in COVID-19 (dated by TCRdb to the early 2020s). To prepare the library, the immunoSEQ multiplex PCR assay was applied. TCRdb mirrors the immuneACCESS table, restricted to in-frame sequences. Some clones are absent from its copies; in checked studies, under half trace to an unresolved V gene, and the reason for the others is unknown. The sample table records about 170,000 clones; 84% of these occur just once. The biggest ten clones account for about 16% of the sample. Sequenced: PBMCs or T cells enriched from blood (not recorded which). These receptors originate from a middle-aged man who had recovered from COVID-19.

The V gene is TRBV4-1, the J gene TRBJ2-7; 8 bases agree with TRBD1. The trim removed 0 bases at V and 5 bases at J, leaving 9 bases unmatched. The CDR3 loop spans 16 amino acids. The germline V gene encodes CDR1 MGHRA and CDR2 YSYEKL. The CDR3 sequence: CASSQDIRTGRNEQYF. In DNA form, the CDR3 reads TGCGCCAGCAGCCAAGATATCCGGACAGGGAGGAACGAGCAGTACTTC.

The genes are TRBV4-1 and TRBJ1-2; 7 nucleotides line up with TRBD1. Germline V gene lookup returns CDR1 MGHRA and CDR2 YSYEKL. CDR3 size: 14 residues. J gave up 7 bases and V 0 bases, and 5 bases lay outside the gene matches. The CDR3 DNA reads TGCGCCAGCAGCCAAGATCCGGCAGGGGGTGGCTACACCTTC. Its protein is CASSQDPAGGGYTF.

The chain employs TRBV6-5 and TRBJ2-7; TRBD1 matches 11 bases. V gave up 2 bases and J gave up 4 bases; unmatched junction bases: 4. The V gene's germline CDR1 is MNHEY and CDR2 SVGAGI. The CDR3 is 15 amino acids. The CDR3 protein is CASSYAGQGAYEQYF. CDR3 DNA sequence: TGTGCCAGCAGTTACGCTGGACAGGGGGCATACGAGCAGTACTTC.

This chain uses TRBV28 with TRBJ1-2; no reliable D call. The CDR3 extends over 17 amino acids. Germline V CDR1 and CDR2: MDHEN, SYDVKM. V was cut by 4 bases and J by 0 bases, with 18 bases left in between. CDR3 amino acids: CASSSPAAPQTNYGYTF. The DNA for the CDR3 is TGTGCCAGCAGTTCACCCGCGGCCCCTCAAACTAACTATGGCTACACCTTC.

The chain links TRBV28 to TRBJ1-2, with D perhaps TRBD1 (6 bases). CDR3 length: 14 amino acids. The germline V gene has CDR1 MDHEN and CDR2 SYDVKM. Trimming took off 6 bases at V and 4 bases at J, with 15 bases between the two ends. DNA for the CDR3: TGTGCCAGCAGGTCACAGGGAACTGGCTATGGCTACACCTTC. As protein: CASRSQGTGYGYTF.

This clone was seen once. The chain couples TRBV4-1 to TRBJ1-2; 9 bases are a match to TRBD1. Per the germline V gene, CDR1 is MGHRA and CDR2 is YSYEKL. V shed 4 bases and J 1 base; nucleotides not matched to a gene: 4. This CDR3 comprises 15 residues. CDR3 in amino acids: CASSLRQGDNYGYTF. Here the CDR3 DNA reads TGCGCCAGCAGCCTCCGACAGGGGGATAACTATGGCTACACCTTC.

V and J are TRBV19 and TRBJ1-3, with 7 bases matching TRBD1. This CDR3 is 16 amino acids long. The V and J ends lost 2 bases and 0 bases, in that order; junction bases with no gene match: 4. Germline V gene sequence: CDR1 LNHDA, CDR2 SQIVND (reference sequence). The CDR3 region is CASSIRQGSSGNTIYF. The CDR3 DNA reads TGTGCCAGTAGTATAAGACAGGGATCCTCTGGAAACACCATATATTTT.

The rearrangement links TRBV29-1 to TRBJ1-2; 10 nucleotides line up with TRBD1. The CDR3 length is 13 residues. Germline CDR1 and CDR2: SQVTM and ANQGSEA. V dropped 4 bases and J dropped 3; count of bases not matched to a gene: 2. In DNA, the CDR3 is TGCAGCGTTGTTGGGACAGGGGACTATGGCTACACCTTC. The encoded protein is CSVVGTGDYGYTF. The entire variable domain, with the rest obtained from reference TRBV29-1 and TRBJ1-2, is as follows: SAVISQKPSRDICQRGTSLTIQCQVDSQVTMMFWYRQQPGQSLTLIATANQGSEATYESGFVIDKFPISRPNLTFSTLTVSNMSPEDSSIYLCSVVGTGDYGYTFGSGTRLTVV.

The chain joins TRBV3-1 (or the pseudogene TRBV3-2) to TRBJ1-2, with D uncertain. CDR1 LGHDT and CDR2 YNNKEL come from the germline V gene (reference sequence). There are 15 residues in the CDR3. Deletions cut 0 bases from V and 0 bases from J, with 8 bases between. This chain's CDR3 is CASSQEGRSNYGYTF. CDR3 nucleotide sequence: TGTGCCAGCAGCCAAGAGGGCAGGTCTAACTATGGCTACACCTTC.

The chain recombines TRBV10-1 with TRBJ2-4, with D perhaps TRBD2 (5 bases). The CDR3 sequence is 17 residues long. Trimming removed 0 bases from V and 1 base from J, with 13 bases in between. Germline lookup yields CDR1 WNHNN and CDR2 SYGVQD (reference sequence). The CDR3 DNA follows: TGCGCCAGCAGTGAGTCGAGGACCGGCGGGGCCAAAAACATTCAGTACTTC. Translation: CASSESRTGGAKNIQYF.